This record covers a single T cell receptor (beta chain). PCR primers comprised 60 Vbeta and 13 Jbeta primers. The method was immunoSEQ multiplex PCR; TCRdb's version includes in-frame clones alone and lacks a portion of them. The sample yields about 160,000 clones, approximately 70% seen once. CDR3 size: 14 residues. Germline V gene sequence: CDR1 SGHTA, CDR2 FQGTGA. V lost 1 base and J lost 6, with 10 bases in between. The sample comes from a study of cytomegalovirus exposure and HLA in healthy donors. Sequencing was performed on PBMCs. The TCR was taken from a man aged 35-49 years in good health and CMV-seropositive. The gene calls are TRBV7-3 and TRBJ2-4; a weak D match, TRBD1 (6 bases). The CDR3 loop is CASSLNGRGNIQYF. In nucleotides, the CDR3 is TGTGCCAGCAGCTTAAACGGCAGGGGAAACATTCAGTACTTC.